This TCR beta chain was obtained from a study of regulatory T cells in long-lasting Graves disease. Regarding the study as a whole: Persistent Graves' patients had lower TCR diversity than newly diagnosed ones. What was studied was peripheral blood only, and not thyroid tissue.

This clonotype was recorded a few times. Its antigen is unidentified. Per germline, CDR1 SGHKS and CDR2 YYEKEE (reference sequence). Trimming took 0 bases from V and 5 from J; bases not matched to a gene: 10. This CDR3 contains 17 residues. Stated time point: newly diagnosed GD, antithyroid drugs for less than 3 months. RNA from PBMCs was the source of the TCR library. Library construction for TCR beta used iRepertoire HTBI primers and Arm-PCR of CDR3 regions. TCRdb recomputed calls from the multiplex PCR reads with MiXCR, one row per CDR3 protein. Of 420,000 or so distinct CDR3 sequences in the sample, about 15% were seen once. The data also belong to a second study, concerning T cells in Graves' hyperthyroidism and ophthalmopathy.

Sequenced material: peripheral blood mononuclear cells (PBMCs), taken at new diagnosis, from a patient treated with antithyroid drugs. The chain recombines TRBV5-5 with TRBJ2-3; 9 bases map to TRBD2. This sequence was found in a woman between 18 and 29 years old with Graves disease. In DNA form, the CDR3 reads TGTGCCAGCAGCTTGGCCTATTCGGGACTAGCAAGAGATACGCAGTATTTT. Translated, it gives CASSLAYSGLARDTQYF.